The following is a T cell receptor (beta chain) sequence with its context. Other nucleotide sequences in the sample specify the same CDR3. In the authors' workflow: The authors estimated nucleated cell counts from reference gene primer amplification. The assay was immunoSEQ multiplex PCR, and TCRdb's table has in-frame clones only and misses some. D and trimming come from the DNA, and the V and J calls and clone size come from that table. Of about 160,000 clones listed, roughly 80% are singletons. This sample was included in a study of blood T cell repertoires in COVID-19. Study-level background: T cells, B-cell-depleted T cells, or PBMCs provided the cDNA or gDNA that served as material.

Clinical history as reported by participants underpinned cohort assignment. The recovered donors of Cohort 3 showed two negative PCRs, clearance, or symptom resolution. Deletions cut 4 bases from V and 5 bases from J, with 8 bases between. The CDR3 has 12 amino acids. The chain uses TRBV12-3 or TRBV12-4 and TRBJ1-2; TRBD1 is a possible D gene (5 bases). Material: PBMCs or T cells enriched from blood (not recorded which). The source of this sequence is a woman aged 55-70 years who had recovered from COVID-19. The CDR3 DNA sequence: TGTGCCAGCAGTTACCAGGGTTATGGCTACACCTTC. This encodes CASSYQGYGYTF.